Listed here are 8 T cell receptor beta chains from one sample, sequenced in a study of monozygotic twins with inflammatory bowel disease. TCRdb re-called the 5' RACE reads and shows each CDR3 protein once, DNA omitted. Found here are some 330,000 distinct CDR3 sequences; the top ten clones hold 5% to 6%. Sequenced input: blood. The receptors were sampled from a human donor with ulcerative colitis or Crohn's disease, or a healthy co-twin of an affected twin (not recorded which).

The chain is built from TRBV6-1 and TRBJ1-2; TCRdb picks TRBD1, but there is no DNA to check that call. The CDR3 extends over 15 amino acids. The germline gives CDR1 MNHNS, CDR2 SASEGT. CDR3 residues: CASSTTGGRDYGYTF.

The chain employs TRBV7-2 and TRBJ2-3; TCRdb's D call of TRBD2 is untestable without DNA. The CDR3 runs 16 residues. Per the germline V gene, CDR1 is SGHTA and CDR2 is FQGNSA. The CDR3 protein is CASSPGASGITDTQYF.

The rearrangement uses TRBV6-5 and TRBJ2-7; TCRdb indicates TRBD1, and absent DNA this call remains unverified. Germline assignment: CDR1 MNHEY and CDR2 SVGAGI. CDR3 length: 13 amino acids. The CDR3 is CASNKGRGYEQYF.

This rearrangement joins TRBV7-2 to TRBJ1-3; the D call of TRBD1 rests on TCRdb alone, since no DNA is present to check it. The CDR3 spans 13 residues. Germline V lookup: CDR1 SGHTA, CDR2 FQGNSA. CDR3 amino acids: CASTHRERNTIYF.

V and J are TRBV5-1 and TRBJ2-1; the TCRdb call, TRBD2, lacks DNA for checking. The length of the CDR3 is 14 residues. In germline, CDR1 is SGHRS, CDR2 YFSETQ. The CDR3 loop reads CASHSGSYYNEQFF.

V is TRBV6-1 and J is TRBJ1-5; TCRdb lists TRBD1, though no DNA is available to test this call. Germline values: CDR1 MNHNS, CDR2 SASEGT. This CDR3 comprises 15 residues. CDR3 in amino acids: CASSLFTQGNQPQHF.

This rearrangement joins TRBV7-9 to TRBJ1-2; checking the TCRdb D call of TRBD1 is not possible without DNA. CDR1 and CDR2 from the germline V gene are SEHNR and FQNEAQ (reference sequence). CDR3 length equals 13 residues. CDR3 loop: CASSSTGTSGYTF.

The chain uses TRBV28 and TRBJ2-5; the D call of TRBD1 rests on TCRdb alone, since no DNA is present to check it. The CDR3 is made up of 14 amino acids. Looked up from germline, CDR1 is MDHEN and CDR2 is SYDVKM. The CDR3: CASSLTGGVKTQYF.